This T cell receptor beta chain was found in a study of shared clonotypes between healthy human individuals. This clone showed up just once. Germline loops: CDR1 SNHLY, CDR2 FYNNEI. The CDR3 covers 15 residues. Trimming removed 6 bases at V and 3 bases at J, with 18 bases between. Data came from immunoSEQ multiplex PCR; TCRdb stores just in-frame clones and leaves some out. The profile shows over a million clones, around 95% of them singletons. The chain joins TRBV2 to TRBJ2-7; D is possibly TRBD1 (6 bases). The material sequenced was naive CD4+ T cells sorted from blood. The subset was: CD45RA+ positively selected. The sequence came from a young man in good health. In DNA form, the CDR3 reads TGTGCCAGCAGGCGATACAGGGTCGGTTACTACGAGCAGTACTTC. Encoded protein: CASRRYRVGYYEQYF.